The clone carrying this T cell receptor (beta chain) was found many times. The antigen is undetermined. The second PCR ran roughly 6 to 12 cycles with a sample-barcoded 5' primer and J-beta primers. In TCRdb, the 5' RACE reads were re-called with MiXCR into one record per CDR3 protein. Counted here are just under 900,000 distinct CDR3 sequences, around 28% occurring once; the ten biggest clones make up approximately 15%. The data originate from a study of blood T cells in healthy people across ages. Whole-study findings and limits: A strong correlation between TCR beta diversity and naive T cell percentage was seen. In long-lived donors, naive CD4+ cell counts and diversity exceeded those of aged donors.

The people who gave samples were healthy Caucasians from Russia, aged roughly 6 to 100. The extraction recovered at least 5.5 micrograms of total RNA per sample. This CDR3 has 12 amino acids. The germline CDR1 and CDR2 sequences are SGHAT and FQNNGV. V gave up 5 bases and J gave up 9 bases, with 11 bases separating them. The genes are TRBV11-2 and TRBJ2-1; D tentatively reads TRBD1 or TRBD2 (5 bases each). This receptor was obtained from a woman of 80 years or more in good health. Sequenced: blood. For the CDR3, the DNA is TGTGCCAGCAGCCGACAGCGGACTGAGCAGTTCTTC. Translating it yields CASSRQRTEQFF. Full variable domain (rest looked up from reference TRBV11-2 and TRBJ2-1): EAGVAQSPRYKIIEKRQSVAFWCNPISGHATLYWYQQILGQGPKLLIQFQNNGVVDDSQLPKDRFSAERLKGVDSTLKIQPAKLEDSAVYLCASSRQRTEQFFGPGTRLTVL.